This T cell receptor beta chain was sequenced during a study of HIV-infected children after antiretroviral therapy interruption. Study summary: Recorded EBV and CMV exposure existed for most children.

Broader study findings: Naive CD4+ Gini coefficient rose by interruption end, suggesting clonal expansion.

This clonotype came up many times. Antigen unknown. This CDR3 contains 15 residues. V was pared by 6 bases and J by 9 bases, with 14 bases of the junction left unmatched. In germline, CDR1 is DFQATT, CDR2 SNEGSKA (reference sequence). Treatment indicated: PENTA 11 planned treatment interruption arm or continuous ART arm. From thawed PBMCs, naive CD4+ CD45RA+ CD45RO- T cells were sorted. Unique molecular identifiers were included in an RNA-based 3' RACE TCR library. One entry per CDR3 protein, called by TCRdb with MiXCR from the 3' RACE reads. The top ten hold 5.1% of the sample, which has 15,000 to 16,000 distinct CDR3 sequences, more than 3% seen once.

The chain is built from TRBV20-1 and TRBJ1-6; TRBD1 matches 7 bases. Sequenced here: CD45RA+ CD4+ T cells from PBMCs, sampled from a donor given antiretroviral therapy, either interrupted or continuous. Subset defined: naive CD4+ CD45RA+ CD45RO- T cells. The clonotype comes from a child aged 2-17 years with HIV. The CDR3 DNA sequence: TGCAGTGCCCTAGACCCCGGGACAGTCCTTTCACCCCTCCACTTT. Translated, it gives CSALDPGTVLSPLHF.